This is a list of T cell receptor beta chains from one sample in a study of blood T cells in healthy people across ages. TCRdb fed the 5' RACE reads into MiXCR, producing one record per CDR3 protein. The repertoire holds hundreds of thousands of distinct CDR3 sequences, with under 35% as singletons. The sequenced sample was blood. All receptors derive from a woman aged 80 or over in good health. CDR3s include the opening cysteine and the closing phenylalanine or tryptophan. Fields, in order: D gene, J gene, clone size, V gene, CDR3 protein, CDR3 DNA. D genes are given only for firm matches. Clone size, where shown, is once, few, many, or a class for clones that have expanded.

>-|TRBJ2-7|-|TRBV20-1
CSVPDTSSSYEQYF
TGCAGTGTCCCGGACACCTCGAGCTCCTACGAGCAGTACTTC
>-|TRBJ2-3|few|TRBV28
CASSSYRLRAGGTDTQYF
TGTGCCAGCAGTTCATACCGCCTTAGGGCCGGGGGCACAGATACGCAGTATTTT
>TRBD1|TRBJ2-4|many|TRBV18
CASSPGTVAKNIQYF
TGTGCCAGCTCACCTGGGACAGTAGCCAAAAACATTCAGTACTTC
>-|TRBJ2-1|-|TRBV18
CASSSTDNEQFF
TGTGCCAGCTCATCGACAGACAATGAGCAGTTCTTC
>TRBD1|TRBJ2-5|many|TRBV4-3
CASSRDRKETQYF
TGCGCCAGCAGCCGGGACAGGAAAGAGACCCAGTACTTC
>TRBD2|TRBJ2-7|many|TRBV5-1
CASSPILAGVYEQYF
TGCGCCAGCAGCCCCATACTAGCGGGGGTCTACGAGCAGTACTTC
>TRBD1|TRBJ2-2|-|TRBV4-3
CASSQVWDRGRGTGELFF
TGCGCCAGCAGCCAAGTTTGGGACAGGGGGCGCGGGACCGGGGAGCTGTTTTTT
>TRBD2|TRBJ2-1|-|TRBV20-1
CSARDSSGRATYNEQFF
TGCAGTGCTAGAGATTCTAGCGGGAGGGCCACCTACAATGAGCAGTTCTTC
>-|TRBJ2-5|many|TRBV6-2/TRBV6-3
CASSPQLETQYF
TGTGCCAGCAGTCCCCAGTTGGAGACCCAGTACTTC
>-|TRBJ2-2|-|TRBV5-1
CTSSAGGFTGELFF
TGCACCAGCTCCGCTGGGGGATTCACCGGGGAGCTGTTTTTT
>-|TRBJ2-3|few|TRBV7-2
CASSLSAVTDTQYF
TGTGCCAGCAGCTTATCAGCAGTCACAGATACGCAGTATTTT
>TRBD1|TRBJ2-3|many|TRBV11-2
CASSRVQGDIDTQYF
TGTGCCAGCAGCCGGGTACAGGGGGACATTGATACGCAGTATTTT
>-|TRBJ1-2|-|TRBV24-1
CATSVTDSLGYTF
TGTGCCACCAGTGTGACCGACTCGTTGGGCTACACCTTC
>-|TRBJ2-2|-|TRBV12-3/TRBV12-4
CASSLIQGTAGELFF
TGTGCCAGCAGTTTAATCCAGGGAACTGCCGGGGAGCTGTTTTTT
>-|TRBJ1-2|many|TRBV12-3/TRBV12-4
CASSSTTGNYGYTF
TGTGCCAGCAGCTCAACGACGGGGAACTATGGCTACACCTTC
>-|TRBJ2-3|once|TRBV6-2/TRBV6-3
CASGGARGAGTTDTQYF
TGTGCCAGCGGGGGCGCCCGCGGGGCGGGGACGACAGATACGCAGTATTTT